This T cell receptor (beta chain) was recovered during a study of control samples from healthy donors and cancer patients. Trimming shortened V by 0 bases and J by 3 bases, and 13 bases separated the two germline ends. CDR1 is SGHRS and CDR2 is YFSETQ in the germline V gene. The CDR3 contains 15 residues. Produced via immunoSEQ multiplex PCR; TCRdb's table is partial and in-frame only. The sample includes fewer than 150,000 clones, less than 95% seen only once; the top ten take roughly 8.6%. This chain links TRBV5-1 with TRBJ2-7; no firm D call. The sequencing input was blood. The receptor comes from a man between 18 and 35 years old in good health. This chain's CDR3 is CASSLAGPPNYEQYF. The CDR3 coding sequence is TGCGCCAGCAGCTTGGCCGGGCCTCCGAACTACGAGCAGTACTTC.